This entry describes one T cell receptor (beta chain). Its cognate antigen is unknown. The protocol was immunoSEQ multiplex PCR, while the TCRdb copy is restricted to in-frame clones and leaves out a portion. The sample consists of tens of thousands of clones, less than 85% of them appearing once. The germline gives CDR1 SGHAT, CDR2 FQNNGV. This CDR3 contains 16 residues. V was cut by 3 bases and J by 0 bases, with 12 bases left in between. This record belongs to a study of STAT5B mutations in CD4+ large granular lymphocyte leukemia. Study-wide findings and caveats: 8/27 top patient clones versus 2/35 control clones were TRBV06-family.

The sequence came from a human donor in good health. J is TRBJ1-3 and V is TRBV11-2; D call uncertain. The sample comprised CD4+ T cells from blood buffy coats. CDR3 in amino acids: CASSFFGESSGNTIYF. The CDR3 DNA sequence: TGTGCCAGCAGCTTTTTCGGGGAAAGCTCTGGAAACACCATATATTTT. The full variable domain, with the rest looked up from reference TRBV11-2 and TRBJ1-3, is EAGVAQSPRYKIIEKRQSVAFWCNPISGHATLYWYQQILGQGPKLLIQFQNNGVVDDSQLPKDRFSAERLKGVDSTLKIQPAKLEDSAVYLCASSFFGESSGNTIYFGEGSWLTVV.